These 27 T cell receptor beta chains were sequenced from one sample in a study of CDR3 diversity in severe acne. One entry per CDR3 protein, called by TCRdb with MiXCR from the PCR reads. The table shows over 90,000 distinct CDR3 sequences, with 51% occurring only once. Material: blood. Receptors originate from a male donor with acne.

This clonotype was detected ten times or more. The chain links TRBV10-3 to TRBJ2-3; weak D call: TRBD2 (6 bases). This CDR3 contains 14 residues. Germline values: CDR1 ENHRY, CDR2 SYGVKD. V lost 6 bases and J 3 bases, leaving 13 bases between the germline ends. DNA for the CDR3: TGTGCCATCAGCACCCTCGGGAGTACAGATACGCAGTATTTT. Translating gives CAISTLGSTDTQYF.

Of note for this clonotype: At one of its ends the junction is not consistent with the germline gene, which may arise from a read error. V and J are TRBV6-1 and TRBJ1-1, with 11 positions matching TRBD1. This CDR3 is built from 15 residues. CDR1 and CDR2 (germline): MNHNS, SASEGT. For the CDR3, the DNA is TGTGTCAGCAGTGAAGCCGGGACAGGGGGCACTGAAGCTTTCTTT. Its translation: CVSSEAGTGGTEAFF.

This clonotype was counted between two and nine times. The genes are TRBV2 and TRBJ1-6, with TRBD1 identical over 10 bases. The CDR3 extends over 15 amino acids. V lost 3 bases, J lost 7 bases, and 3 bases stayed unmatched. Germline CDR1 SNHLY, CDR2 FYNNEI. CDR3 region: CASSDRGQGNSPLHF. For the CDR3, the DNA is TGTGCCAGCAGTGATCGGGGACAGGGGAATTCACCCCTCCACTTT.

This clonotype has a count of ten or more. V and J are TRBV5-6 and TRBJ1-1, with a possible D match to TRBD1 (5 bases). The CDR3 length is 15 residues. Trimming shortened V by 0 bases and J by 1 base, and 10 bases separated the two germline ends. Germline V lookup: CDR1 SGHDT, CDR2 YYEEEE. The DNA of the CDR3 is TGTGCCAGCAGCTTGGGACAGCTACCGAACACTGAAGCTTTCTTT. Translation: CASSLGQLPNTEAFF.

The rearrangement joins TRBV29-1 to TRBJ2-2; no reliable D call. The CDR3 spans 12 residues. Deletions cut 4 bases from V and 3 bases from J, with 6 bases between. Germline CDR1 SQVTM, CDR2 ANQGSEA. The CDR3, as DNA: TGCAGCGTTGGCGGCTACACCGGGGAGCTGTTTTTT. Amino acids: CSVGGYTGELFF.

The chain links TRBV29-1 to TRBJ2-7; maybe TRBD2 (7 bases). In germline, CDR1 is SQVTM, CDR2 ANQGSEA. The CDR3 has 13 residues. V was pared by 4 bases and J by 0 bases, with 10 bases between. DNA for the CDR3: TGCAGCGTTGGGGGGGGGGCCTCCTACGAGCAGTACTTC. Translated, it gives CSVGGGASYEQYF.

The V and J genes are TRBV11-3 and TRBJ2-7, with 8 bases aligning to TRBD1. Losses at the gene ends were 5 bases for V and 5 bases for J; bases not matched to a gene: 8. The CDR3 sequence is 14 residues long. The germline V gene encodes CDR1 SGHNT and CDR2 YENEEA. The CDR3 DNA follows: TGTGCCAGCAGCCCCCGACAGGGGAAGAACGAGCAGTACTTC. Amino acids: CASSPRQGKNEQYF.

This clonotype was found once. Because it lacks the conserved phenylalanine or tryptophan at the end, this CDR3 is likely a read error. The J gene is TRBJ2-3, the V gene TRBV10-1; 7 bases are a match to TRBD1. CDR3 length: 17 amino acids. The ends lost 2 bases at V and 10 bases at J; junction bases unmatched: 18. Germline V gene sequence: CDR1 WNHNN, CDR2 SYGVQD (reference sequence). The CDR3 here is CASSEGTGQVTKGSQYC. CDR3 bases: TGCGCCAGCAGTGAGGGGACCGGACAGGTGACGAAAGGGTCGCAGTATTGT.

In regard to this clonotype: This may be a read error, as it is one base from a much larger clone. The CDR3 sequence: CASSGMAANTGEPFF. The CDR3 nucleotides read TGTGCCAGCAGTGGAATGGCCGCGAACACCGGGGAGCCGTTTTTT. The rearrangement links TRBV2 to TRBJ2-2, with D perhaps matching TRBD2 (5 bases). The CDR3 length is 15 residues. Germline values: CDR1 SNHLY, CDR2 FYNNEI.

This chain links TRBV20-1 with TRBJ2-1, with 11 bases fitting TRBD1. The V and J ends lost 3 bases and 9 bases, in that order; junction bases with no gene match: 7. The CDR3 contains 14 residues. Per germline, CDR1 DFQATT and CDR2 SNEGSKA (reference sequence). CDR3 loop: CSARDRGLGSEQFF. CDR3 bases: TGCAGTGCTAGGGACAGGGGGCTAGGCAGTGAGCAGTTCTTC.

V and J are TRBV7-9 and TRBJ2-2, with 10 positions matching TRBD2. Germline V CDR1 and CDR2: SEHNR, FQNEAQ (reference sequence). V shed 5 bases and J 6 bases; nucleotides not matched to a gene: 12. This CDR3 region has 17 residues. Written as DNA, the CDR3 is TGTGCCAGCAGCCCTAGCGGGAGTAGCGTCCGGCCCGGGGAGCTGTTTTTT. This gives the protein CASSPSGSSVRPGELFF.

About this clonotype: Here the CDR3 omits its conserved ending phenylalanine or tryptophan, so a read error is the likely source. This chain links TRBV5-1 with TRBJ2-3; the match to TRBD2 covers 11 bases. Germline V gives CDR1 SGHRS, CDR2 YFSETQ. This CDR3 is built from 17 residues. J was trimmed by 2 bases and V by 3 bases; bases with no gene match: 8. The CDR3 region has the DNA TGCGCCAGCAGCTCAGGGGGGACTAGCGGTCCCACAGATACGCAGTATCTT. Translation gives CASSSGGTSGPTDTQYL.

This chain joins TRBV20-1 and TRBJ2-2, with TRBD1 matching over 8 bases. Germline CDR1 reads DFQATT; CDR2 reads SNEGSKA (reference sequence). CDR3 size: 14 residues. Trimming at V came to 2 bases and at J to 7 bases, leaving 6 bases not matched to a gene. The CDR3 is CSARPGTGGGELFF. The CDR3, as DNA: TGCAGTGCTAGACCTGGGACAGGTGGCGGGGAGCTGTTTTTT.

Regarding this clonotype: No conserved phenylalanine or tryptophan ends this CDR3, so it is likely a read error. V gene TRBV4-1 combines with J gene TRBJ2-2; 9 positions agree with TRBD1. The CDR3 covers 15 residues. Per the germline V gene, CDR1 is MGHRA and CDR2 is YSYEKL. The V and J ends lost 5 bases and 4 bases, in that order; junction bases with no gene match: 5. CDR3 amino acids: CASSSQGASTGELFS. Written as DNA, the CDR3 is TGCGCCAGCAGCTCACAGGGGGCGAGCACCGGGGAGCTGTTTTCT.

V gene TRBV7-8 combines with J gene TRBJ2-6, with D unclear. The germline V gene has CDR1 SGHVS and CDR2 FQNEAQ. Trimming removed 1 base from V and 0 bases from J, with 7 bases in between. CDR3 length: 16 residues. The DNA of the CDR3 is TGTGCCAGCAGCTTAGTCAAGGGCTCTGGGGCCAACGTCCTGACTTTC. This codes for CASSLVKGSGANVLTF.

This clonotype was seen repeatedly, ten times or more. The V call is TRBV19, the J call TRBJ2-6, with D tentatively TRBD1 or TRBD2 (5 bases each). Deletions cut 10 bases from V and 3 bases from J, with 19 bases between. Looked up from germline, CDR1 is LNHDA and CDR2 is SQIVND (reference sequence). This CDR3 comprises 16 residues. CDR3 in amino acids: CATTSSTAYGANVLTF. The CDR3 DNA reads TGTGCCACTACTAGTTCGACAGCCTATGGGGCCAACGTCCTGACTTTC.

DNA for the CDR3: TGCAGTGCTAGAGGGCCTGCGGGAGGGCTAGGCACCGGGGAGCTGTTTTTT. Encoded protein: CSARGPAGGLGTGELFF. The gene calls are TRBV20-1 and TRBJ2-2, with TRBD2 identical over 9 bases. Losses at the gene ends were 1 base for V and 4 bases for J; bases not matched to a gene: 10. CDR1 and CDR2 (germline): DFQATT, SNEGSKA (reference sequence). This CDR3 is 17 amino acids long.

V usage is TRBV20-1 and J usage is TRBJ2-7; 7 positions agree with TRBD2. V shed 0 bases, J shed 3 bases, and the junction held 14 bases outside the gene matches. Germline CDR1 reads DFQATT; CDR2 reads SNEGSKA (reference sequence). This CDR3 comprises 17 residues. The CDR3 coding sequence is TGCAGTGCTAGAGATGAAAATGGAGCGGGGAACTTCTACGAGCAGTACTTC. This encodes CSARDENGAGNFYEQYF.

About this clonotype: This clone may be a read error of a much larger clone one base away. The CDR3 nucleotides read TGTGCCAGTAGTACCGACAGGGGCCTGACGGATGAGCAGTTCTTC. Translated: CASSTDRGLTDEQFF. The rearrangement joins TRBV19 to TRBJ2-1, with TRBD1 identical over 8 bases. CDR1 LNHDA and CDR2 SQIVND come from the germline V gene (reference sequence). This CDR3 has 15 residues. V was clipped by 4 bases and J by 8 bases; unmatched bases: 10.

This clonotype has only a few counts. The J gene is TRBJ2-7, the V gene TRBV7-3; TRBD1 or TRBD2 may be the D gene (5 bases each). CDR1 is SGHTA, CDR2 FQGTGA, per germline. There are 13 residues in the CDR3. The V and J ends lost 2 bases and 2 bases respectively, with 7 bases between them. The CDR3 region is CASSLGDAYEQYF. The CDR3 DNA is TGTGCCAGCAGCTTAGGGGACGCCTACGAGCAGTACTTC.

In this sample, this clonotype turned up many times. J is TRBJ1-5 and V is TRBV7-8; D is uncertain. Trimming removed 1 base at V and 3 bases at J, with 7 bases between. The CDR3 loop spans 14 amino acids. Germline CDR1 and CDR2: SGHVS and FQNEAQ. CDR3 region: CASSLVDFNQPQHF. CDR3 DNA: TGTGCCAGCAGCTTAGTAGATTTCAATCAGCCCCAGCATTTT.

In this sample, this clonotype is medium-sized. This chain joins TRBV11-2 and TRBJ2-7; TRBD2 agrees at 9 bases. Germline assignment: CDR1 SGHAT and CDR2 FQNNGV. The CDR3 totals 15 residues. V trimming: 1 base; J trimming: 0 bases; junction bases outside the gene matches: 1. CDR3 nucleotides: TGTGCCAGCAGCTTAGGACTAGCGGCCTCCTACGAGCAGTACTTC. Translation: CASSLGLAASYEQYF. Variable domain in full (rest from reference TRBV11-2 and TRBJ2-7): EAGVAQSPRYKIIEKRQSVAFWCNPISGHATLYWYQQILGQGPKLLIQFQNNGVVDDSQLPKDRFSAERLKGVDSTLKIQPAKLEDSAVYLCASSLGLAASYEQYFGPGTRLTVT.

This clonotype was seen repeatedly, ten times or more. The chain is built from TRBV6-4 and TRBJ2-2; TRBD2 aligns across 9 bases. This CDR3 region has 15 residues. CDR1 and CDR2 from the germline V gene are MRHNA and SNTAGT. After removal of 5 bases from V and 1 base from J, the junction contained 2 bases not matched to a gene. As DNA, the CDR3 is TGTGCCAGCAGTCCGACTAGCGGGAACACCGGGGAGCTGTTTTTT. Its protein is CASSPTSGNTGELFF.

This clonotype ranks as medium-sized. The CDR3 protein is CASDSVREQYF. CDR3 coding DNA: TGTGCCAGCGATAGTGTTCGGGAGCAGTACTTC. The chain carries TRBV2 and TRBJ2-7; no clear D. Trimming stripped 8 bases from V and 7 bases from J, with 12 bases between. Germline V gene sequence: CDR1 SNHLY, CDR2 FYNNEI. The CDR3 is 11 residues long.

This clonotype was observed at least ten times. The V gene is TRBV5-1, the J gene TRBJ2-1; possible D gene TRBD2, 5 bases. V dropped 4 bases and J dropped 8 bases, with 10 bases sitting between them. CDR1 is SGHRS and CDR2 is YFSETQ in the germline V gene. This CDR3 is 12 amino acids long. DNA of the CDR3: TGCGCCAGCAGCGAAACTAGTGATGAGCAGTTCTTC. Protein product: CASSETSDEQFF.

This clonotype was picked up a small number of times. The gene calls are TRBV29-1 and TRBJ2-7; 10 positions match TRBD1. The germline V gene encodes CDR1 SQVTM and CDR2 ANQGSEA. The CDR3 covers 13 residues. Unmatched junction bases numbered 6, after V lost 7 bases and J lost 3 bases. CDR3: CSGGQGLYYEQYF. The CDR3 nucleotides are TGCAGCGGGGGACAGGGGTTATACTACGAGCAGTACTTC.

The rearrangement links TRBV10-3 to TRBJ1-2; 7 nucleotides line up with TRBD1. The CDR3 loop spans 13 amino acids. Per germline, CDR1 ENHRY and CDR2 SYGVKD. The V segment lost 4 bases and the J segment 2 bases; nucleotides outside the gene matches: 1. Here the CDR3 reads CAISGTGNYGYTF. The CDR3 DNA is TGTGCCATCAGTGGGACAGGAAACTATGGCTACACCTTC.